This T cell receptor (beta chain) is from a study of blood T cell repertoires in COVID-19. Study details: Samples taken during acute and convalescent COVID-19 were collected in the United States, Italy and Spain. PBMCs, B-cell-depleted T cells, or T cells provided the cDNA or gDNA that made up the material.

In the study's own analysis: Counts of nucleated cells, estimated from reference gene primer amplification, were obtained. Profiled with immunoSEQ multiplex PCR; TCRdb holds only in-frame clones, not every one. V and J calls plus clone size are reproduced from that table; the DNA served to infer D and trimming. Here the sample spans tens of thousands of clones, approximately 86% being singletons. Sequencing input: peripheral blood. The receptor was isolated from a man aged 50 or older with acute or convalescent COVID-19.

CDR3 sequence: CASSTGVTSPQHF. The CDR3 DNA reads as TGCGCCAGCAGTACAGGGGTGACATCGCCCCAGCATTTT. This chain connects TRBV10-2 to TRBJ1-5; 7 bases fit TRBD1. The CDR3 loop spans 13 amino acids. Per the germline V gene, CDR1 is WSHSY and CDR2 is SAAADI. With V trimmed by 5 bases and J by 9 bases, 7 bases remained unmatched.